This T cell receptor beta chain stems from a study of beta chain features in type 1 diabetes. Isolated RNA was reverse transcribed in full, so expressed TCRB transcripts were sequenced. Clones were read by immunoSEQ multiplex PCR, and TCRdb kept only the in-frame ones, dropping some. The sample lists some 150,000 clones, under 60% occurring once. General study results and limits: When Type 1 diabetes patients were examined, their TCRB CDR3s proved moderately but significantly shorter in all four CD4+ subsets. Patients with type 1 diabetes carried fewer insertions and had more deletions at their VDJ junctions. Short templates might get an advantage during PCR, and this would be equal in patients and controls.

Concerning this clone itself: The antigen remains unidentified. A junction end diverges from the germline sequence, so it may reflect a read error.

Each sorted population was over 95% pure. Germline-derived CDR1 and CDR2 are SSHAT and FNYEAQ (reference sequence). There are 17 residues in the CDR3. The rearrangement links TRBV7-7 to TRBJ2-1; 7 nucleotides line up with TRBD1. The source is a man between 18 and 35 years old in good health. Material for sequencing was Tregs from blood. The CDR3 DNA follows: TGTGCTAGCAGCTTAGGGGGCGGCCCCAGCTCCTACAATGAGCAGTTCTTC. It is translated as CASSLGGGPSSYNEQFF.